This T cell receptor (beta chain) was documented in a study of T-cell reconstitution after alpha-beta-depleted transplantation in children. The library targeted TCRbeta and was prepared with unique molecular identifiers. TCRdb fed the PCR reads into MiXCR, producing one record per CDR3 protein. The sample holds hundreds of thousands of distinct CDR3 sequences, 6.5% to 9% seen once. In its sample, this clonotype was seen many times. V shed 0 bases and J shed 2 bases, with 14 bases lying between them. Germline V gives CDR1 LGHNA, CDR2 YSLEER. This CDR3 has 17 residues. This TCR was sampled from a male patient under 18 who had a stem cell transplant for acute lymphoblastic leukemia, so the T cells may come from the graft donor. The chain couples TRBV4-3 to TRBJ1-3; TRBD1 is a possible D gene (5 bases). The source material was PBMCs, mostly from graft donor cells, sampled 180 days after TCRalphabeta/CD19-depleted stem cell transplant. CDR3 nucleotides: TGCGCCAGCAGCCAAGATCGCCCGGGGGGGACTGGAAACACCATATATTTT. Its translation: CASSQDRPGGTGNTIYF.